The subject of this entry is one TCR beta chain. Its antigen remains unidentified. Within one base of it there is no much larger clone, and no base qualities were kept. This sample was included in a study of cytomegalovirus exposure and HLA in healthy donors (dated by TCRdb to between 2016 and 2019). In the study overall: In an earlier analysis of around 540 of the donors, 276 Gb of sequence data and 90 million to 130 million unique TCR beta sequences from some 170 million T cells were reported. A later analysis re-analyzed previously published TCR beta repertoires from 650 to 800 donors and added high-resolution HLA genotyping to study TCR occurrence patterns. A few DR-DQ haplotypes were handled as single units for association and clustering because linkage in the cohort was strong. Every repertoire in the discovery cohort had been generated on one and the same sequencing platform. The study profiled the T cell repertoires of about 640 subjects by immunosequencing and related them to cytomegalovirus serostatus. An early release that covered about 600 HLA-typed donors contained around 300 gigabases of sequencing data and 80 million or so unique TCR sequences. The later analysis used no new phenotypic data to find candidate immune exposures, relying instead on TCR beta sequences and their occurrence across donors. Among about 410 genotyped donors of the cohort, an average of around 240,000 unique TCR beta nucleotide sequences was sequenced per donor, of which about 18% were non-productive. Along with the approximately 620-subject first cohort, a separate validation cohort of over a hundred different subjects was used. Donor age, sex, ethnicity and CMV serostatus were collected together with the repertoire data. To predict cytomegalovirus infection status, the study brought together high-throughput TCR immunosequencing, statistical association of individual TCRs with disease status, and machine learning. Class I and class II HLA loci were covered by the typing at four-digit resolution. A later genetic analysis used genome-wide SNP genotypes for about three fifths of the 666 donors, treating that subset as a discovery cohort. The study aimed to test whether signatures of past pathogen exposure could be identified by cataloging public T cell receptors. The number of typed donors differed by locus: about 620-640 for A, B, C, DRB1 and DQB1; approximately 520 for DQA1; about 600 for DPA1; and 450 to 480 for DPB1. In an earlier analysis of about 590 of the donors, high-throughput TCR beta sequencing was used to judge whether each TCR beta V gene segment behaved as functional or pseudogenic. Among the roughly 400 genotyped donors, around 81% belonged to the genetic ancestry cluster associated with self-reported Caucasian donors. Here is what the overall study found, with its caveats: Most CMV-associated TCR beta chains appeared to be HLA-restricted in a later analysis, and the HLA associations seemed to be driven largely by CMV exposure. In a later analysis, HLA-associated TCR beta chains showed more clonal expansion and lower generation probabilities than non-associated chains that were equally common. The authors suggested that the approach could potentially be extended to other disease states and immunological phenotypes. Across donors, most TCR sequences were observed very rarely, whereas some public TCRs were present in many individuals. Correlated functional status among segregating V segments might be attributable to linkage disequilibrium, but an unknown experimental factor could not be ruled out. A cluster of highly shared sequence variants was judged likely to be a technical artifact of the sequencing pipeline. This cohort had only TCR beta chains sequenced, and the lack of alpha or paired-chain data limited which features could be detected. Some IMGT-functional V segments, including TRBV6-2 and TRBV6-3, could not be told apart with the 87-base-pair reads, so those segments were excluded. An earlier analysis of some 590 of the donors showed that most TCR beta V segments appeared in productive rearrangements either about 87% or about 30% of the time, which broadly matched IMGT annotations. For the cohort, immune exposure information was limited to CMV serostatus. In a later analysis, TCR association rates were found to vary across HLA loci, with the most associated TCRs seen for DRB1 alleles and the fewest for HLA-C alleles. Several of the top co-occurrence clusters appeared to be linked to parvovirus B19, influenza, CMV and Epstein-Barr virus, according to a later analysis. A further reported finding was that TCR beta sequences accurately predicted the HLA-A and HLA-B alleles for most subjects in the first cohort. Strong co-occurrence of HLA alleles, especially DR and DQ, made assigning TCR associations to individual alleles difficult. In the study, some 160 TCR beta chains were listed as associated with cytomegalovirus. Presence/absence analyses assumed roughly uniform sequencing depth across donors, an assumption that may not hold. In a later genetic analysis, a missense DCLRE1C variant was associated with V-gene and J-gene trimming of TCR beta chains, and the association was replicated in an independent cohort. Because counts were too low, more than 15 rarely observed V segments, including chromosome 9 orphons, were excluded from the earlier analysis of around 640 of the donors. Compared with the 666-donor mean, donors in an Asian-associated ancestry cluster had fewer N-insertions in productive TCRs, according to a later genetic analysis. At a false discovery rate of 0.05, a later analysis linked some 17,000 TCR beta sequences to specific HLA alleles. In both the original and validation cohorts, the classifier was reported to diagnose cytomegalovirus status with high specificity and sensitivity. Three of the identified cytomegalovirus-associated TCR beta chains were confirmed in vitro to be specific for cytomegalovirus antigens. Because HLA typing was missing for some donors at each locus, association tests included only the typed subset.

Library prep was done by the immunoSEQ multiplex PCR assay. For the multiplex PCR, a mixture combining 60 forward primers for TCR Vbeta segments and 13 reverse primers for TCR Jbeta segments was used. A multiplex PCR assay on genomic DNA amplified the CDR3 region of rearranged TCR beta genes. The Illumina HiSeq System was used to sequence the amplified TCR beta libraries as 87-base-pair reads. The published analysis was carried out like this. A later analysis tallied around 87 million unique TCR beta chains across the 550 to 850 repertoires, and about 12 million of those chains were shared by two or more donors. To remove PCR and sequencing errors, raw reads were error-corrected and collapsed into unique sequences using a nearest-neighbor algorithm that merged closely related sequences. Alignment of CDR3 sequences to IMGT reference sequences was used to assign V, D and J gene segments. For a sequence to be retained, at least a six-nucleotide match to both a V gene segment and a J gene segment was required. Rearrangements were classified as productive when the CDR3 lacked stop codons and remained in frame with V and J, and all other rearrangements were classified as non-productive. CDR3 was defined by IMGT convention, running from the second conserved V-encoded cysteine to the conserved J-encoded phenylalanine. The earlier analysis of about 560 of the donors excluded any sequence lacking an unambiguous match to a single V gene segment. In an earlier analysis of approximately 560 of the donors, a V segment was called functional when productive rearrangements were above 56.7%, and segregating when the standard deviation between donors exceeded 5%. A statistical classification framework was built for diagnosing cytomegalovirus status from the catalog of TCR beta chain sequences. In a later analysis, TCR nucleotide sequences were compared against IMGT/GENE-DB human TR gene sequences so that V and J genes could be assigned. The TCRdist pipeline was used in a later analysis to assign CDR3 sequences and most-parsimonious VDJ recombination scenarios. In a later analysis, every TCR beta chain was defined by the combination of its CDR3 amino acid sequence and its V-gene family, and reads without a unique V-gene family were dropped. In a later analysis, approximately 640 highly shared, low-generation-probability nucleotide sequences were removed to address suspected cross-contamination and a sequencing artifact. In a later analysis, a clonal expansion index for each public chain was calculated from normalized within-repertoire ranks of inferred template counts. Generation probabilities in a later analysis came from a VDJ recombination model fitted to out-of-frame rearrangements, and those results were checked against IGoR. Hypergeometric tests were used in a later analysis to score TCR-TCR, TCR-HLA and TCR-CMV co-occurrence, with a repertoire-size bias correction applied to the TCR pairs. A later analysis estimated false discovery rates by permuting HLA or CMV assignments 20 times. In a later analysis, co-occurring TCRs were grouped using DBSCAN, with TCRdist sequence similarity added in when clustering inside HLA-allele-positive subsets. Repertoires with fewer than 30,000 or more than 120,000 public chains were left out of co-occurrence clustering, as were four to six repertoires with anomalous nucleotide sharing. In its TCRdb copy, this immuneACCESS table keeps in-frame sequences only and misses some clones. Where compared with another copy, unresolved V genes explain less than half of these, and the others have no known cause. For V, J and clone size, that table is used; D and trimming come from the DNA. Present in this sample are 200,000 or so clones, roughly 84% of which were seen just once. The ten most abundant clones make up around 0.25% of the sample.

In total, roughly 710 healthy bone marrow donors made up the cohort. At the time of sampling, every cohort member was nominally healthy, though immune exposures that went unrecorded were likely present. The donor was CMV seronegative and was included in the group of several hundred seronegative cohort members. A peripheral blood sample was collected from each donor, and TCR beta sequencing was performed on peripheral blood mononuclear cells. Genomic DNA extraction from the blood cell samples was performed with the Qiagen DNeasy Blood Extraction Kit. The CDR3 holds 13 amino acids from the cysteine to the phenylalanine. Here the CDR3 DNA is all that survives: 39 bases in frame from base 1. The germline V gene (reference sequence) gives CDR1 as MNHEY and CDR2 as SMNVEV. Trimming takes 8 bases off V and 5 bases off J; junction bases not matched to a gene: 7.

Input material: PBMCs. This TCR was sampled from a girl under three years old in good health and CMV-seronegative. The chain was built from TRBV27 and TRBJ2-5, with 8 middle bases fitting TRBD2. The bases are TGTGCCAGCGGTGTGGGACTAGGGGAGACCCAGTACTTC. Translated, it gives CASGVGLGETQYF.